This is a list of T cell receptor beta chains from one sample in a study of cytomegalovirus exposure and HLA in healthy donors. Generated by immunoSEQ multiplex PCR, the TCRdb table keeps only in-frame clones and is missing some. This sample carries approximately 120,000 clones, 76% of them seen once, and the ten largest clones take 7.7%. Sequences were obtained from PBMCs. Every receptor here comes from a woman aged 50 to 60 in good health and CMV-seropositive. Both conserved end residues are part of each CDR3.

v_gene	j_gene	CDR3aa
TRBV6-6	TRBJ2-7	CASSNRQGSYEQYF
TRBV18	TRBJ1-2	CASSPGEDDYGYTF
TRBV6-5	TRBJ2-3	CASSGGASDTQYF
TRBV10-3	TRBJ1-5	CAISRQAGDQPQHF
TRBV7-8	TRBJ1-2	CASSLAKEDYGYTF
TRBV2	TRBJ2-3	CGTPSPLGRDTQYF
TRBV19	TRBJ1-5	CASSMRPLEGNQPQHF
TRBV5-4	TRBJ2-3	CASRDGRGADTQYF
TRBV4-3	TRBJ2-3	CASSSLAGGLTDTQYF
TRBV19	TRBJ2-7	CATRTESSYEQYF
TRBV6-5	TRBJ2-2	CASAGLGSGYGELFF
TRBV13	TRBJ1-4	CASSLGGDGEKLFF
TRBV27	TRBJ1-6	CASSDGQDPRGPLHF
TRBV14	TRBJ2-2	CASSPLAGGLTGELFF
TRBV7-2	TRBJ2-5	CASSSTSGRLETQYF
TRBV5-4	TRBJ2-1	CASSLASGAAYNEQFF
TRBV2	TRBJ1-1	CASTSGGGRTEAFF
TRBV7-9	TRBJ2-1	CASSPRLRDEQFF
TRBV27	TRBJ1-2	CASSRTGPHYGYTF
TRBV7-9	TRBJ1-2	CASSLQEGSYGYTF
TRBV27	TRBJ2-7	CASSLTSSYEQYF
TRBV5-1	TRBJ1-2	CASSPLTGYGYTF
TRBV7-2	TRBJ2-7	CASSLALSSPYEQYF
TRBV4-2	TRBJ2-7	CASSQGQAGATYEQYF
TRBV9	TRBJ2-2	CASSVGRSGRSTGELFF
TRBV29-1	TRBJ1-2	CSVDRGNPNYGYTF
TRBV5-4	TRBJ1-4	CASSWDTNEKLFF
TRBV2	TRBJ2-2	CASQGQITGELFF
TRBV6-6	TRBJ1-1	CASSYGAGQAPEAFF
TRBV7-2	TRBJ1-2	CASSLGGWYGYTF
TRBV27	TRBJ2-2	CASSLSLAGGPNGELFF
TRBV5-1	TRBJ1-1	CASSEGQGAAGEAFF
TRBV4-1	TRBJ2-4	CASSQAERGGLDF
TRBV6-5	TRBJ2-5	CASSSHAVYQETQYF
TRBV5-4	TRBJ2-7	CASSLRSLADEQYF
TRBV9	TRBJ2-1	CASSVGPDRSYNEQFF
TRBV19	TRBJ1-4	CASSTLGDSRFTNEKLFF
TRBV16	.	CASSSWTSSYEQYF
TRBV18	TRBJ2-1	CASSPDRGHGTEQFF
TRBV11-3	TRBJ2-2	CASSRGGDTGELFF
TRBV11-1	TRBJ2-7	CASSLWGPTYEQYF